The rows below give T cell receptor beta chains drawn from one sample of a study of CD8+ T cells in alopecia areata. TCRdb's table, derived via immunoSEQ multiplex PCR, lists solely in-frame clones and lacks some. The data contain 150,000 to 200,000 clones, approximately 51% of them singletons. The material was CD8+ T cells sorted from blood, obtained at approximately week 51, from a patient treated with tofacitinib. The receptors come from a human donor with alopecia areata. The CDR3 runs from the conserved cysteine through the conserved F or W. The order of the fields is V gene, D gene, J gene, clone size, CDR3 DNA, CDR3 protein. The D gene is left open where the match is weak. For some rows the clone size is stated as once, few or many, or as a class when expanded; others skip it.

TRBV4-1,-,TRBJ2-7,-,TGCGCCAGCAGCCAAGAATTCGGCTTAGCGAGCTCCTACGAGCAGTACTTC,CASSQEFGLASSYEQYF
TRBV27,-,TRBJ1-5,few,TGTGCCAGCAGTTTAGGCGGAGGGCATGGCAATCAGCCCCAGCATTTT,CASSLGGGHGNQPQHF
TRBV10-3,-,TRBJ2-5,few,TGTGCCATCAGTGACTACTCAGATCAAGAGACCCAGTACTTC,CAISDYSDQETQYF
TRBV12-5,-,TRBJ2-3,-,TGTGCTAGTGCCGCGGGGGACAGAGGTTTCGGAGATACGCAGTATTTT,CASAAGDRGFGDTQYF
TRBV10-2,-,TRBJ1-1,-,TGCGCCAGCATGGCGGGGACTGAAGCTTTCTTT,CASMAGTEAFF
TRBV29-1,TRBD1,TRBJ2-3,few,TGCAGCGTCCCAAGGACAGGGGTGACAGATACGCAGTATTTT,CSVPRTGVTDTQYF
TRBV30,-,TRBJ1-1,few,TGTGCCTGGAGTCAAGACAGTAACACTGAAGCTTTCTTT,CAWSQDSNTEAFF
TRBV19,-,TRBJ1-5,-,TGTGCCAGTAGTATCCGGGACACCAATCAGCCCCAGCATTTT,CASSIRDTNQPQHF
TRBV30,TRBD2,TRBJ2-3,-,TGTGCCTGGAGCGTTCGCGGGGGGTGGGGCGCAGATACGCAGTATTTT,CAWSVRGGWGADTQYF
TRBV7-8,-,TRBJ1-3,-,TGTGCCAGCAGCCCCTCCAGGGGATACTCTGGAAACACCATATATTTT,CASSPSRGYSGNTIYF
TRBV13,TRBD1,TRBJ1-1,-,TGTGCCAGCAGCCCCGGGACAGGGGTACCTGAAGCTTTCTTT,CASSPGTGVPEAFF
TRBV5-4,-,TRBJ2-3,few,TGTGCCAGCAGGCCGGGGGTCTCTAGCACAGATACGCAGTATTTT,CASRPGVSSTDTQYF
TRBV6-5,-,TRBJ1-1,-,TGTGCCAGCAGTTACTCTCTCCACTCCAACACTGAAGCTTTCTTT,CASSYSLHSNTEAFF
TRBV5-4,TRBD1,TRBJ2-2,few,TGTGCCAGCAGCTTTTCCAGGGGGCAAACCGGGGAGCTGTTTTTT,CASSFSRGQTGELFF
TRBV9,-,TRBJ2-3,-,TGTGCCAGCAGCGCCGGGACCCAAGGTAGCACAGATACGCAGTATTTT,CASSAGTQGSTDTQYF
TRBV27,-,TRBJ1-1,few,TGTGCCAGCAGTCATCAGGTAAACACTGAAGCTTTCTTT,CASSHQVNTEAFF
TRBV6-1,-,TRBJ1-5,-,TGTGCCAGCAGTGAAATGTGGGCTCAGCCCCAGCATTTT,CASSEMWAQPQHF
TRBV29-1,-,TRBJ2-6,few,TGCAGCGTTGATGGAGGGACAGCTCCCAAAGGGGTCCTGACTTTC,CSVDGGTAPKGVLTF
TRBV13,TRBD2,TRBJ2-1,-,TGTGCCAGCAGCACCCGACTAGCGGGGGATCCCTCCTACAATGAGCAGTTCTTC,CASSTRLAGDPSYNEQFF
TRBV11-2,TRBD1,TRBJ2-1,few,TGTGCCAGCAGCTTCCCAGGGGGGCAGTTCTTC,CASSFPGGQFF
TRBV7-6,-,TRBJ2-5,-,TGTGCCAGCAGCTTAGCCCAGGGGGGGGAGACCCAGTACTTC,CASSLAQGGETQYF
TRBV27,-,TRBJ1-2,-,TGTGCCAGCAGTTTATTTCCAGGGGCGTCAGGCTACACCTTC,CASSLFPGASGYTF
TRBV9,-,TRBJ2-5,-,TGTGCCAGCAGCCCCCCGACAGGTGGACTGCAAGAGACCCAGTACTTC,CASSPPTGGLQETQYF
TRBV18,-,TRBJ1-5,-,TGTGCCAGCCCCACGGGGAGGGGACGGCCCCAGCATTTT,CASPTGRGRPQHF
TRBV27,-,TRBJ1-5,-,TGTGCCAGCAGGCCCACCGAATCCTTCGCGGGCAATCAGCCCCAGCATTTT,CASRPTESFAGNQPQHF
TRBV30,-,TRBJ1-1,once,TGTGCCTGGAGTGTACAGTCCTGGGCTGAAGCTTTCTTT,CAWSVQSWAEAFF
TRBV27,TRBD1,TRBJ2-7,-,TGTGCCAGCAGTTTATCGCGGAAGGGGGCGAGCTCCTACGAGCAGTACTTC,CASSLSRKGASSYEQYF
TRBV25-1,TRBD1,TRBJ2-7,-,TGTGCCAGCAGTGAAAGGGGACAGGTCTACGAGCAGTACTTC,CASSERGQVYEQYF
TRBV4-1,-,TRBJ1-5,-,TGCGCCAGCAGCCAAGATGGCCGGGCAGGGGAGCCCCAGCATTTT,CASSQDGRAGEPQHF
TRBV6-5,-,TRBJ2-5,-,TGTGCCAGCAGTCCCGACCGGGTACCGAGAGAGACCCAGTACTTC,CASSPDRVPRETQYF
TRBV12-5,-,TRBJ1-5,few,TGTGCTAGTGCCAGGGACAATCAGCCCCAGCATTTT,CASARDNQPQHF
TRBV29-1,-,TRBJ1-1,-,TGCAGCGTTGAAGATGGCTGGGGGGACACTGAAGCTTTCTTT,CSVEDGWGDTEAFF
TRBV29-1,-,TRBJ2-5,few,TGCAGCGTAGCGGGACAACAAGAGACCCAGTACTTC,CSVAGQQETQYF
TRBV7-9,-,TRBJ2-2,-,TGTGCCAGCCGGGGGACGGGGGAGCTGTTTTTT,CASRGTGELFF
TRBV5-1,TRBD1,TRBJ1-1,-,TGCGCCAGCACCCTTACAGGGGGCACTGAAGCTTTCTTT,CASTLTGGTEAFF
TRBV5-1,TRBD1,TRBJ1-2,-,TGCGCCAGCAGCGCTACAGGGGGCAGCTATGGCTACACCTTC,CASSATGGSYGYTF
TRBV29-1,TRBD1,TRBJ1-1,few,TGCAGCGTTGGACAGGGGACTGAAGCTTTCTTT,CSVGQGTEAFF
TRBV5-1,TRBD1,TRBJ2-6,few,TGCGCCAGCAGCTTGGCCTTTTACAGGGGGCTTTTTGGGGCCAACGTCCTGACTTTC,CASSLAFYRGLFGANVLTF
TRBV30,-,TRBJ1-6,-,TGTGCCTGGAGCGACTTCGGCTCCCCCCTCCACTTT,CAWSDFGSPLHF
TRBV30,-,TRBJ1-2,-,TGTGCCTGGAGTGTACTATCTAATGGCTACACCTTC,CAWSVLSNGYTF
TRBV27,-,TRBJ2-2,-,TGTGCCAGCAGTTTGGGCGGAGCCGGGGAGCTGTTTTTT,CASSLGGAGELFF
TRBV7-2,-,TRBJ2-1,-,TGTGCCAGCAGCTTAGAAAGTGGAGGAGGAGACTCCTACAATGAGCAGTTCTTC,CASSLESGGGDSYNEQFF
TRBV12-5,-,TRBJ1-5,-,TGTGCTAGTGGACAGGGCGGGCAGCCCCAGCATTTT,CASGQGGQPQHF
TRBV5-1,-,TRBJ2-1,few,TGCGCCAGCAGAAGGTCCGGGGGCATTGAGCAGTTCTTC,CASRRSGGIEQFF
TRBV13,-,TRBJ1-2,-,TGTGCCAGCAGCCCCGGACAGAACTACTATGGCTACACCTTC,CASSPGQNYYGYTF
TRBV13,TRBD2,TRBJ2-5,-,TGTGCCAGCAGCTTCAGGCGGGGGGGCATGGAGACCCAGTACTTC,CASSFRRGGMETQYF
TRBV4-1,-,TRBJ1-5,-,TGCGCCAGCAGCCAACCCTACAGGGTTGGACAGCCCCAGCATTTT,CASSQPYRVGQPQHF